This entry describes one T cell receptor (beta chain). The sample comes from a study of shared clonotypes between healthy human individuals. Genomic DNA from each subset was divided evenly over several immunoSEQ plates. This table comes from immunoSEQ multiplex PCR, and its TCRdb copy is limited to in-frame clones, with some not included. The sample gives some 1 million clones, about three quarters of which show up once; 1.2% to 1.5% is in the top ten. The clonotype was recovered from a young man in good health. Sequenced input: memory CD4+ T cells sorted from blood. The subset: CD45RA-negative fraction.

The CDR3 region has the DNA TGCGCCAGCAGCAAGGATTCTAGCGGGAGCTACTACGAGCAGTACTTC. It is translated as CASSKDSSGSYYEQYF. The chain recombines TRBV5-1 with TRBJ2-7; TRBD2 aligns across 10 bases. After removal of 4 bases from V and 3 bases from J, the junction contained 10 bases not matched to a gene. The CDR3 covers 16 residues. CDR1 is SGHRS and CDR2 is YFSETQ in the germline V gene.